One and the same sample provided the 27 T cell receptor beta chains below, sequenced in a study of siplizumab effects on memory and regulatory T cells. Clones were read by immunoSEQ multiplex PCR, and TCRdb kept only the in-frame ones, dropping some. The sample yields tens of thousands of clones, roughly 87% seen once. The sequenced material came from naive CD8+ T cells sorted from blood. The origin of the receptors is a human donor in good health.

This clone was seen only a few times. V usage is TRBV14 and J usage is TRBJ1-2; D remains unclear. The V gene's germline CDR1 is SGHDN and CDR2 FVKESK. The CDR3 is 12 residues long. V shed 0 bases and J shed 9 bases, with 8 bases lying between them. The CDR3 coding sequence is TGTGCCAGCAGCCAAGACCTGCTACGCTACACCTTC. It specifies CASSQDLLRYTF.

The V call is TRBV7-8, the J call TRBJ2-7; the match to TRBD2 covers 10 bases. The V gene's germline CDR1 is SGHVS and CDR2 FQNEAQ. The CDR3 totals 16 residues. J gave up 2 bases and V 4 bases, and 8 bases lay outside the gene matches. CDR3 coding DNA: TGTGCCAGCAGCTCAATCCTAGCGGGAGACACCTACGAGCAGTACTTC. Residues: CASSSILAGDTYEQYF.

The gene calls are TRBV7-9 and TRBJ2-5, with 11 bases lining up with TRBD2. The junction had 6 bases not matched to a gene; V was cut back by 5 bases and J by 1 base. The germline V gene encodes CDR1 SEHNR and CDR2 FQNEAQ (reference sequence). The length of the CDR3 is 16 residues. The CDR3, as DNA: TGTGCCAGCAGCCGCGGACTAGCGGGCCTCCAAGAGACCCAGTACTTC. It yields the protein CASSRGLAGLQETQYF.

The V and J genes are TRBV19 and TRBJ1-1; D is ambiguous. Trimming shortened V by 5 bases and J by 2 bases, and 6 bases separated the two germline ends. CDR3 length: 12 amino acids. The V gene's germline CDR1 is LNHDA and CDR2 SQIVND (reference sequence). The CDR3 DNA reads as TGTGCCAGTAGTCCAGAAAACACTGAAGCTTTCTTT. It codes for CASSPENTEAFF. Looking up the rest from reference TRBV19 and TRBJ1-1 gives the full variable domain: DGGITQSPKYLFRKEGQNVTLSCEQNLNHDAMYWYRQDPGQGLRLIYYSQIVNDFQKGDIAEGYSVSREKKESFPLTVTSAQKNPTAFYLCASSPENTEAFFGQGTRLTVV.

The chain joins TRBV4-1 to TRBJ2-5, with a tentative D call TRBD2 (7 bases). Per germline, CDR1 MGHRA and CDR2 YSYEKL. The CDR3 covers 17 residues. Trimming removed 0 bases at V and 4 bases at J, with 18 bases between. CDR3 sequence: CASSQDRAGASVETQYF. CDR3 nucleotides: TGCGCCAGCAGCCAAGATAGGGCGGGGGCGAGCGTAGAGACCCAGTACTTC.

The rearrangement uses TRBV6-1 and TRBJ2-1, with D perhaps being TRBD1 or TRBD2 (5 bases each). This CDR3 region has 13 residues. Per the germline V gene, CDR1 is MNHNS and CDR2 is SASEGT. V was pared by 1 base and J by 7 bases, with 8 bases between. The CDR3 coding sequence is TGTGCCAGCAGTGAAGATTGGGGGAATGAGCAGTTCTTC. Translation gives CASSEDWGNEQFF.

This rearrangement joins TRBV5-3 to TRBJ1-4, with TRBD1 matching 9 bases. TRBV5-3 is identified as an open reading frame with a role that is uncertain. The J segment lost 8 bases and the V segment lost 4 bases, leaving 3 bases of the junction unmatched. The CDR3 is made up of 13 amino acids. The CDR3 protein is CARSLGQGEKLFF. Written as DNA, the CDR3 is TGTGCCAGAAGCCTCGGACAGGGGGAAAAACTGTTTTTT.

This clone was observed a single time. The chain couples TRBV6-1 to TRBJ2-3; 8 nucleotides match TRBD1. V was pared by 3 bases and J by 9 bases, with 8 bases of the junction left unmatched. There are 14 residues in the CDR3. Per germline, CDR1 MNHNS and CDR2 SASEGT. The CDR3 sequence is CASSDGQGFPTQYF. CDR3 nucleotides: TGTGCCAGCAGTGACGGACAGGGTTTCCCGACGCAGTATTTT.

The chain links TRBV6-1 to TRBJ1-1; D unresolved. The CDR3 is 16 amino acids. V was trimmed by 2 bases and J by 4 bases, leaving 17 bases between them. In germline, CDR1 is MNHNS, CDR2 SASEGT. The CDR3 spells CASSESRYFAGTEAFF. The CDR3 DNA reads TGTGCCAGCAGTGAATCCCGGTATTTTGCGGGCACTGAAGCTTTCTTT.

V usage is TRBV7-3 and J usage is TRBJ2-1; tentatively, D is TRBD1 or TRBD2 (6 bases each). CDR1 SGHTA and CDR2 FQGTGA come from the germline V gene. With 5 bases removed from V and 3 bases from J, the gap between germline ends came to 20 bases. This CDR3 is built from 17 residues. Written as DNA, the CDR3 is TGTGCCAGCAGCCCTACGAGCGGAGGGGGATTCTACAATGAGCAGTTCTTC. It specifies CASSPTSGGGFYNEQFF.

V gene TRBV6-5 combines with J gene TRBJ2-7; a possible D gene is TRBD2 (5 bases). The CDR3 consists of 13 residues. The germline V and J ends were trimmed by 2 bases and 2 bases, with 7 bases remaining between them. The germline gives CDR1 MNHEY, CDR2 SVGAGI. CDR3 bases: TGTGCCAGCAGTTACCGGGGTCCCTACGAGCAGTACTTC. Translated, it gives CASSYRGPYEQYF.

The chain has TRBV2 and TRBJ1-6; tentatively, D is TRBD1 (5 bases). The CDR3 covers 15 residues. Trimming shortened V by 4 bases and J by 7 bases, and 14 bases separated the two germline ends. The germline CDR1 and CDR2 sequences are SNHLY and FYNNEI. CDR3: CASSVGEGGNSPLHF. CDR3 bases: TGTGCCAGCAGTGTAGGGGAGGGAGGCAATTCACCCCTCCACTTT. Complete variable domain (other parts from reference TRBV2 and TRBJ1-6): EPEVTQTPSHQVTQMGQEVILRCVPISNHLYFYWYRQILGQKVEFLVSFYNNEISEKSEIFDDQFSVERPDGSNFTLKIRSTKLEDSAMYFCASSVGEGGNSPLHFGNGTRLTVT.

This clone was seen a single time. The chain joins TRBV4-1 to TRBJ2-4; D might be TRBD1 or TRBD2, each matching 6 bases. This CDR3 spans 15 amino acids. In germline, CDR1 is MGHRA, CDR2 YSYEKL. V was trimmed by 0 bases and J by 15 bases, leaving 21 bases between them. In DNA form, the CDR3 reads TGCGCCAGCAGCCAAGAATTTACGGGGGCCCTCATGCTGTACTTC. This translates into CASSQEFTGALMLYF.

This chain connects TRBV7-6 to TRBJ1-1; 8 positions match TRBD1. Per the germline V gene, CDR1 is SGHVS and CDR2 is FNYEAQ. With V trimmed by 10 bases and J by 0 bases, 10 bases remained unmatched. There are 15 residues in the CDR3. CDR3 in DNA: TGTGCCACGAAGGCAGGGGGCGCGTTGAACACTGAAGCTTTCTTT. Residues: CATKAGGALNTEAFF.

The CDR3 DNA reads TGCGCCAGCAGTTATACTCGACAGATCACCGGGGAGCTGTTTTTT. It encodes CASSYTRQITGELFF. The chain links TRBV10-2 to TRBJ2-2, with D perhaps TRBD1 (5 bases). Germline CDR1 WSHSY, CDR2 SAAADI. The CDR3 is 15 amino acids. V was cut by 5 bases and J by 4 bases, with 14 bases left in between.

The V gene is TRBV9, the J gene TRBJ2-6, with D maybe TRBD1 (6 bases). The CDR3 runs to 18 residues. V lost 1 base and J 2 bases, leaving 16 bases between the germline ends. Per germline, CDR1 SGDLS and CDR2 YYNGEE. The CDR3, as DNA: TGTGCCAGCAGCGTAAGTAGGGGGTCTGTGGCTGGGGCCAACGTCCTGACTTTC. Protein sequence: CASSVSRGSVAGANVLTF.

V usage is TRBV6-6 and J usage is TRBJ1-5; D perhaps matches TRBD1 (5 bases). Trimming cost V 5 bases and J 0 bases, with 11 bases left between them. In germline, CDR1 is MNHNY, CDR2 SVGAGI (reference sequence). The CDR3 consists of 15 residues. The CDR3: CASSGADYSNQPQHF. The CDR3 DNA follows: TGTGCCAGCAGTGGGGCCGATTATAGCAATCAGCCCCAGCATTTT.

This clone has only one observation. The CDR3 DNA sequence: TGTGCCAGTAGTCCAGGACTCCTATACGAGCAGTACTTC. Protein: CASSPGLLYEQYF. The chain carries TRBV19 and TRBJ2-7; a possible D gene is TRBD2 (5 bases). Germline CDR1 LNHDA, CDR2 SQIVND (reference sequence). V was cut by 5 bases and J by 4 bases, with 12 bases left in between. This CDR3 has 13 residues.

This clone has only one observation. The chain combines TRBV4-2 with TRBJ2-2, with D uncertain. This CDR3 is built from 17 residues. The germline V gene encodes CDR1 LGHNA and CDR2 YNFKEQ. V lost 4 bases and J lost 0, with 15 bases in between. CDR3 DNA sequence: TGTGCCAGCAGCCTGGAGTATCCCCGCTCGAACACCGGGGAGCTGTTTTTT. Its protein product is CASSLEYPRSNTGELFF.

The V and J genes are TRBV6-6 and TRBJ2-7; no definite D call. Trimming left V 5 bases short and J 2 bases short, with 4 bases between. The CDR3 extends over 11 amino acids. Germline V gives CDR1 MNHNY, CDR2 SVGAGI (reference sequence). CDR3 in amino acids: CASSDAYEQYF. CDR3 DNA sequence: TGTGCCAGCAGTGACGCCTACGAGCAGTACTTC.

The V call is TRBV6-5, the J call TRBJ1-1; 9 bases line up with TRBD1. Germline V CDR1 and CDR2: MNHEY, SVGAGI. The trim removed 5 bases at V and 2 bases at J, leaving 6 bases unmatched. This CDR3 region has 15 residues. The DNA of the CDR3 is TGTGCCAGCAGTCCTCGGGACAGGGCCAACACTGAAGCTTTCTTT. Its protein product is CASSPRDRANTEAFF.

The rearrangement uses TRBV5-4 and TRBJ2-7; tentative D call: TRBD1 (6 bases). In germline, CDR1 is SGHNT, CDR2 YYREEE (reference sequence). This CDR3 is built from 14 residues. Trimming removed 3 bases from V and 2 bases from J, with 12 bases in between. The CDR3 spells CASSSQGIPYEQYF. The DNA of the CDR3 is TGTGCCAGCAGCTCACAGGGAATTCCCTACGAGCAGTACTTC.

The J gene is TRBJ2-3, the V gene TRBV18, with 10 bases aligning to TRBD1. The ends lost 4 bases at V and 4 bases at J; junction bases unmatched: 5. This CDR3 is 15 amino acids long. Germline V CDR1 and CDR2: KGHSH, LQKENI. This chain's CDR3 is CASSLGQGKSDTQYF. CDR3 coding DNA: TGTGCCAGCTCACTGGGACAGGGGAAATCAGATACGCAGTATTTT.

The chain combines TRBV19 with TRBJ2-1; TRBD1 might be the D (5 bases). Germline CDR1 and CDR2: LNHDA and SQIVND (reference sequence). Trimming removed 8 bases from V and 7 bases from J, with 9 bases in between. The CDR3 consists of 11 residues. The CDR3 protein is CASLGPNEQFF. In DNA form, the CDR3 reads TGTGCCAGTTTGGGGCCGAATGAGCAGTTCTTC.

The chain uses TRBV5-6 and TRBJ2-5, with D unclear. Germline values: CDR1 SGHDT, CDR2 YYEEEE. The CDR3 has 15 residues. Trimming left V 1 base short and J 0 bases short, with 10 bases between. The CDR3 DNA follows: TGTGCCAGCAGCTTGTCGAGTACTCACCAAGAGACCCAGTACTTC. Encoded protein: CASSLSSTHQETQYF.

This clone appeared a few times. V usage is TRBV18 and J usage is TRBJ1-1; 8 bases are shared with TRBD1. Germline V gene sequence: CDR1 KGHSH, CDR2 LQKENI. This CDR3 is 16 amino acids long. V lost 3 bases and J lost 3; bases outside the gene matches: 9. CDR3 nucleotides: TGTGCCAGCTCACCGACGCAGGGGGCGCGAGACACTGAAGCTTTCTTT. Encoded protein: CASSPTQGARDTEAFF.

This chain links TRBV5-1 with TRBJ2-1; 10 bases are a match to TRBD2. Looked up from germline, CDR1 is SGHRS and CDR2 is YFSETQ. The CDR3 is 15 residues long. V shed 4 bases and J 4 bases; nucleotides not matched to a gene: 5. In nucleotides, the CDR3 is TGCGCCAGCAGCGGGGGACTAGCGAGTTACAATGAGCAGTTCTTC. It translates to CASSGGLASYNEQFF.